This T cell receptor (beta chain) is from a study of blood T cell repertoires in COVID-19. Study overall: The United States, Italy and Spain supplied acute and convalescent COVID-19 samples. The analysed material was cDNA or gDNA that came from T cells, B-cell-depleted T cells, or PBMCs.

The V gene's germline CDR1 is SGHAT and CDR2 FQDESV (reference sequence). Trimming took off 4 bases at V and 6 bases at J, with 19 bases between the two ends. CDR3 size: 15 residues. This table comes from immunoSEQ multiplex PCR, and its TCRdb copy is limited to in-frame clones, with some not included. The sample shows some 88,000 clones, roughly nine tenths of them seen only once. The gene calls are TRBV11-1 and TRBJ2-7, with D possibly TRBD1 on 5 matching bases. This clonotype originated in a human donor with active COVID-19. The donor label of this sample is uncertain. The specimen sequenced was peripheral blood. CDR3 sequence: CASSYQATVNPEQYF. The DNA for the CDR3 is TGTGCCAGCAGCTACCAGGCGACAGTAAACCCCGAGCAGTACTTC.